This passage covers 26 T cell receptor beta chains from one sample sequenced in a study of response to subunit inactivated influenza vaccine. Each CDR3 protein is one row after TCRdb ran MiXCR on the RT-PCR reads. The sample records about 480,000 distinct CDR3 sequences, 10% to 15% being singletons. This specimen was PBMCs from blood, taken about 40 days after vaccination. The receptors come from a man aged 50 to 59 who received an inactivated influenza vaccine.

V gene TRBV12-3 or TRBV12-4 combines with J gene TRBJ1-5, with 7 bases identical to TRBD1. J was trimmed by 3 bases and V by 5 bases; bases with no gene match: 4. The CDR3 length is 14 residues. This chain's CDR3 is CASSQTGNNQPQHF. DNA of the CDR3: TGTGCCAGCAGTCAGACAGGGAACAATCAGCCCCAGCATTTT.

The V and J genes are TRBV7-6 and TRBJ2-2, with TRBD2 identical over 8 bases. V dropped 6 bases and J dropped 8; count of bases not matched to a gene: 14. CDR1 is SGHVS and CDR2 is FNYEAQ in the germline V gene. The CDR3 has 16 residues. CDR3 sequence: CASREFGGAGAGELFF. In DNA, the CDR3 is TGTGCCAGCAGGGAGTTCGGGGGGGCCGGTGCTGGGGAGCTGTTTTTT.

In this sample, this clonotype turned up many times. The chain uses TRBV12-3 or TRBV12-4 and TRBJ1-1; D uncertain. The ends were cut back, 2 bases at V and 0 bases at J, with 4 bases in the middle. This CDR3 is built from 13 residues. The CDR3 DNA follows: TGTGCCAGCAGTTTAAGGATGAACACTGAAGCTTTCTTT. Translated, it gives CASSLRMNTEAFF.

This clonotype was recorded a few times. The chain uses TRBV5-1 and TRBJ2-3; D gene ambiguous. The V end lost 5 bases, the J end lost 3 bases, and 13 bases lay between the germline ends. The CDR3 is 14 amino acids. Germline V lookup: CDR1 SGHRS, CDR2 YFSETQ. This CDR3 is CASRDPGSTDTQYF. The CDR3 DNA reads TGCGCCAGCAGAGACCCCGGGTCGACAGATACGCAGTATTTT. Variable domain in full (rest from reference TRBV5-1 and TRBJ2-3): KAGVTQTPRYLIKTRGQQVTLSCSPISGHRSVSWYQQTPGQGLQFLFEYFSETQRNKGNFPGRFSGRQFSNSRSEMNVSTLELGDSALYLCASRDPGSTDTQYFGPGTRLTVL.

This clonotype occurred a few times. V and J are TRBV7-2 and TRBJ1-4; D gene unclear. The germline V and J ends were trimmed by 5 bases and 0 bases, with 7 bases remaining between them. There are 14 residues in the CDR3. Germline CDR1 SGHTA, CDR2 FQGNSA. The CDR3 DNA is TGTGCCAGCAGCGCCATTGCAACTAATGAAAAACTGTTTTTT. This encodes CASSAIATNEKLFF.

This clonotype turned up a few times. The V gene is TRBV3-1, the J gene TRBJ2-5; D gene unclear. Trimming removed 0 bases at V and 5 bases at J, with 25 bases between. The CDR3 is made up of 19 amino acids. Germline values: CDR1 LGHDT, CDR2 YNNKEL (reference sequence). CDR3 in amino acids: CASSQEGRVSVLDRETQYF. CDR3 DNA: TGTGCCAGCAGCCAAGAAGGGCGTGTTTCGGTCCTGGATAGGGAGACCCAGTACTTC.

The sample holds a few counts of this clonotype. The chain carries TRBV29-1 and TRBJ2-2; TRBD1 matches 7 bases. V trimming: 5 bases; J trimming: 2 bases; junction bases outside the gene matches: 17. This CDR3 comprises 18 residues. Germline CDR1 and CDR2: SQVTM and ANQGSEA. DNA for the CDR3: TGCAGCGTTTTCACACGAGAAAAGGACAGGAGAAACACCGGGGAGCTGTTTTTT. Translating gives CSVFTREKDRRNTGELFF.

This clonotype showed up just a few times. V usage is TRBV20-1 and J usage is TRBJ2-1, with TRBD2 matching over 8 bases. The V gene end was trimmed by 3 bases and the J gene end by 10 bases; junction bases not matched to a gene: 5. CDR1 is DFQATT, CDR2 SNEGSKA, per germline (reference sequence). This CDR3 has 12 amino acids. The CDR3 loop reads CSASGRAGEQFF. Here the CDR3 DNA reads TGCAGTGCTAGCGGGAGGGCGGGGGAGCAGTTCTTC.

The chain couples TRBV7-9 to TRBJ2-5, with D perhaps TRBD1 (6 bases). Trimming removed 2 bases from V and 9 bases from J, with 10 bases in between. Germline CDR1 is SEHNR and CDR2 is FQNEAQ (reference sequence). The CDR3 loop spans 12 amino acids. The CDR3 DNA follows: TGTGCCAGCAGCTTAAGTGGGGGCGCCCAGTACTTC. Translating gives CASSLSGGAQYF.

This clonotype turned up a few times. The V gene is TRBV6-1, the J gene TRBJ1-2, with unresolved D. Germline V lookup: CDR1 MNHNS, CDR2 SASEGT. Trimming cost V 6 bases and J 0 bases, with 11 bases left between them. The CDR3 totals 14 residues. The DNA for the CDR3 is TGTGCCAGCAGATCCCAGTCCCCTAACTATGGCTACACCTTC. This sequence encodes CASRSQSPNYGYTF.

This chain uses TRBV18 with TRBJ2-3; D gene ambiguous. The ends were cut back, 2 bases at V and 0 bases at J, with 9 bases in the middle. The CDR3 totals 15 residues. The germline V gene has CDR1 KGHSH and CDR2 LQKENI. CDR3 residues: CASSPVYSSTDTQYF. CDR3 nucleotide sequence: TGTGCCAGCTCACCAGTTTATTCTAGCACAGATACGCAGTATTTT.

The chain recombines TRBV7-3 with TRBJ2-2; D is unclear. V lost 4 bases, J lost 6 bases, and 12 bases lay in between. The CDR3 loop spans 14 amino acids. Germline V gives CDR1 SGHTA, CDR2 FQGTGA. The DNA for the CDR3 is TGTGCCAGCAGCTCCCGGGTGGTATCCGGGGAGCTGTTTTTT. It encodes CASSSRVVSGELFF.

This clonotype turned up a few times. The J gene is TRBJ1-1, the V gene TRBV6-1; D is ambiguous. Trimming shortened V by 6 bases and J by 3 bases, and 11 bases separated the two germline ends. Looked up from germline, CDR1 is MNHNS and CDR2 is SASEGT. The CDR3 runs 13 residues. The CDR3 DNA reads TGTGCCAGCAGGGATTATGGGGACACTGAAGCTTTCTTT. It encodes CASRDYGDTEAFF.

In this sample, this clonotype turned up a few times. The rearrangement links TRBV29-1 to TRBJ1-1; D is uncertain. This CDR3 region has 18 residues. Germline V gives CDR1 SQVTM, CDR2 ANQGSEA. V lost 4 bases to trimming and J lost 0 bases, with 24 bases between them. The CDR3 DNA is TGCAGCGTTGGCCCAAACCCGCGGACGATTAACTTGAACACTGAAGCTTTCTTT. Its translation is CSVGPNPRTINLNTEAFF.

Only a few counts were recorded for this clonotype. The rearrangement joins TRBV10-3 to TRBJ2-5; 7 nucleotides agree with TRBD1. J lost 5 bases, V lost 2 bases, and 11 bases had no gene match. The CDR3 spans 16 residues. Germline loops: CDR1 ENHRY, CDR2 SYGVKD. The CDR3 DNA follows: TGTGCCATCAGTGAGCGGATGGGACAGAGGGAGGAGACCCAGTACTTC. This codes for CAISERMGQREETQYF.

The J gene is TRBJ2-1, the V gene TRBV7-2, with 7 positions matching TRBD1. With V trimmed by 7 bases and J by 11 bases, 8 bases remained unmatched. Germline V gene lookup returns CDR1 SGHTA and CDR2 FQGNSA. This CDR3 contains 12 residues. The CDR3 nucleotides are TGTGCCAGCAATACAGGGGAAGCCCAGCAGTTCTTC. It is translated as CASNTGEAQQFF.

The rearrangement links TRBV6-2 or TRBV6-3 to TRBJ2-7; tentatively, D is TRBD2 (6 bases). CDR3 length: 17 amino acids. Trimming shortened V by 2 bases and J by 1 base, and 18 bases separated the two germline ends. The V gene's germline CDR1 is MNHEY and CDR2 SVGEGT. CDR3 nucleotide sequence: TGTGCCAGCAGTTACCCATCACGGGGGAGAAAGTCCTACGAGCAGTACTTC. It specifies CASSYPSRGRKSYEQYF.

This clonotype appeared a few times. The chain has TRBV6-1 and TRBJ1-2; TRBD1 matches at 8 bases. This CDR3 is 14 amino acids long. V shed 5 bases and J 3 bases; nucleotides not matched to a gene: 5. Germline V gene sequence: CDR1 MNHNS, CDR2 SASEGT. CDR3 nucleotides: TGTGCCAGCAGTCTTCGACAGGGGTACTATGGCTACACCTTC. This translates into CASSLRQGYYGYTF.

This clonotype was detected many times. The DNA for the CDR3 is TGTGCCAGCAGTTTAGACTGGACTAGCGGTCCCTACGAGCAGTACTTC. Its translation: CASSLDWTSGPYEQYF. This chain uses TRBV12-3 or TRBV12-4 with TRBJ2-7; 10 nucleotides line up with TRBD2. J was trimmed by 2 bases and V by 1 base; bases with no gene match: 5. The CDR3 contains 16 residues.

This clonotype was picked up many times. The rearrangement uses TRBV29-1 and TRBJ1-2; TRBD1 might be the D (5 bases). With 0 bases removed from V and 1 base from J, the gap between germline ends came to 24 bases. The CDR3 loop spans 19 amino acids. The germline V gene has CDR1 SQVTM and CDR2 ANQGSEA. The CDR3 reads CSVEEEGWLRGDLNYGYTF. The CDR3 DNA reads as TGCAGCGTTGAAGAGGAGGGGTGGTTGAGAGGGGACCTTAACTATGGCTACACCTTC.

The chain joins TRBV20-1 to TRBJ2-5; D is undetermined. V was clipped by 5 bases and J by 4 bases, with 8 bases between them. Germline V gene data show CDR1 as DFQATT and CDR2 as SNEGSKA (reference sequence). The CDR3 is 11 amino acids. CDR3 amino acids: CSAEPRETQYF. The CDR3 region has the DNA TGCAGTGCTGAACCCAGAGAGACCCAGTACTTC.

This clonotype has a handful of counts. This chain connects TRBV11-2 to TRBJ2-2; TRBD1 is a possible D gene (5 bases). Germline CDR1 reads SGHAT; CDR2 reads FQNNGV. This CDR3 has 15 amino acids. The ends were cut back, 5 bases at V and 7 bases at J, with 17 bases in the middle. The CDR3 sequence: CASSPTQGWDGELFF. The CDR3 coding sequence is TGTGCCAGCAGCCCAACGCAGGGTTGGGACGGGGAGCTGTTTTTT.

V is TRBV20-1 and J is TRBJ2-1; unclear D gene. Between the trimmed V and J ends, which lost 3 bases and 6 bases, there was a span of 6 bases. The germline V gene encodes CDR1 DFQATT and CDR2 SNEGSKA (reference sequence). The CDR3 sequence is 11 residues long. CDR3 in DNA: TGCAGTGCTAGGCCGAGCAATGAGCAGTTCTTC. Its protein is CSARPSNEQFF.

This clonotype came up a few times. The chain carries TRBV20-1 and TRBJ1-5, with D tentatively TRBD1 (6 bases). The CDR3 contains 15 residues. V shed 1 base and J shed 3 bases, with 13 bases lying between them. Germline V CDR1 and CDR2: DFQATT, SNEGSKA (reference sequence). This CDR3 reads CSARVQGTFNQPQHF. The CDR3 nucleotides read TGCAGTGCTAGAGTTCAGGGGACCTTCAATCAGCCCCAGCATTTT.

This clonotype was detected only a few times. This chain joins TRBV12-3 or TRBV12-4 and TRBJ1-3; D gene uncertain. The V gene lost 3 bases and the J gene lost 3 bases, with 9 bases spanning the gap. The CDR3 covers 14 residues. As DNA, the CDR3 is TGTGCCAGCAGTTTCCGAGGCCATGGAAACACCATATATTTT. Encoded protein: CASSFRGHGNTIYF.

This clonotype has a handful of counts. The chain employs TRBV9 and TRBJ2-6, with D perhaps TRBD2 (6 bases). Between the trimmed V and J ends, which lost 0 bases and 1 base, there was a span of 17 bases. The CDR3 runs to 19 residues. Germline V gene sequence: CDR1 SGDLS, CDR2 YYNGEE. CDR3 sequence (DNA): TGTGCCAGCAGCGTAGATAGGGGAGGCCCGACGTCTGGGGCCAACGTCCTGACTTTC. This translates into CASSVDRGGPTSGANVLTF.